This T cell receptor (beta chain) was identified in a study of beta chain features in type 1 diabetes. Study results and limitations: Among patients with Type 1 diabetes, TCRB CDR3s were moderately but significantly shorter in every one of the four CD4+ subsets.

This clone was detected a few times. The antigen is unknown. The sample has other DNA sequences that encode this CDR3 too. The CDR3 length is 15 residues. The germline V gene has CDR1 SEHNR and CDR2 FQNEAQ (reference sequence). The J segment lost 4 bases and the V segment lost 5 bases, leaving 3 bases of the junction unmatched. Reverse transcribing all isolated RNA meant expressed TCRB transcripts were sequenced. Assay used: immunoSEQ multiplex PCR; TCRdb lists only in-frame clones, some missing. In the table there are about 160,000 clones, almost 8% of which are singletons. The V gene is TRBV7-9, the J gene TRBJ2-1; 12 nucleotides line up with TRBD2. This clonotype was obtained from a man in his late teens or twenties with type 1 diabetes. Input material: central memory CD4+ T cells from blood. The CDR3 sequence: CASSAGLAGYNEQFF. The CDR3 DNA is TGTGCCAGCAGCGCTGGACTAGCGGGATACAATGAGCAGTTCTTC. Filled out from reference TRBV7-9 and TRBJ2-1, the complete variable domain reads DTGVSQNPRHKITKRGQNVTFRCDPISEHNRLYWYRQTLGQGPEFLTYFQNEAQLEKSRLLSDRFSAERPKGSFSTLEIQRTEQGDSAMYLCASSAGLAGYNEQFFGPGTRLTVL.